The source of this TCR beta chain is a study of CD8 T cells in Susac syndrome. Peripheral blood CD8+ and CD4+ T cells were profiled by TCR beta sequencing. The multiple sclerosis control group comprised treatment-naive patients with stable or active relapsing-remitting disease. The RNA input was about 0.5 to 1 ug, and it was reverse transcribed with random hexamers. MiXCR, run by TCRdb on the immunoSEQ multiplex PCR reads, gives a single entry per CDR3 protein. The table shows approximately 280,000 distinct CDR3 sequences, with more than 75% occurring only once. Germline CDR1 and CDR2: LNHDA and SQIVND (reference sequence). The germline V and J ends were trimmed by 0 bases and 2 bases, with 10 bases remaining between them. This CDR3 region has 15 residues.

The clonotype originates from a human donor with multiple sclerosis. Material for sequencing was CD8+ T cells from PBMCs. This chain connects TRBV19 to TRBJ1-1; D unclear. Written as DNA, the CDR3 is TGTGCCAGTAGTATAGATCCGGGTGGTAACACTGAAGCTTTCTTT. Its translation: CASSIDPGGNTEAFF. Looking up the rest from reference TRBV19 and TRBJ1-1 gives the full variable domain: DGGITQSPKYLFRKEGQNVTLSCEQNLNHDAMYWYRQDPGQGLRLIYYSQIVNDFQKGDIAEGYSVSREKKESFPLTVTSAQKNPTAFYLCASSIDPGGNTEAFFGQGTRLTVV.